A single sample gave rise to the 20 T cell receptor beta chains below, sequenced in a study of post-analysis software for immune sequencing data. Findings and caveats of the study: With TRBV5-6, TRBV5-1 and TRBV20-1 included, about five TRBV segments were more frequent in patients than in controls.

Their specific antigens are unknown. Unique molecular identifiers featured in each of the TCR beta cDNA libraries. One entry per CDR3 protein results from TCRdb running MiXCR on the PCR reads. The sample records 750,000 to 950,000 distinct CDR3 sequences, 35% to 55% being singletons. Source material: blood. Receptor source: a girl aged 5-17 years with multiple sclerosis.

V gene TRBV29-1 combines with J gene TRBJ2-7, with 7 bases matching TRBD1. The V gene's germline CDR1 is SQVTM and CDR2 ANQGSEA. This CDR3 region has 14 residues. Trimming at V came to 1 base and at J to 5 bases, leaving 8 bases not matched to a gene. CDR3 amino acids: CSVEAPGGGNEQYF. The CDR3 nucleotides are TGCAGCGTTGAAGCCCCAGGGGGTGGGAACGAGCAGTACTTC.

The chain is built from TRBV9 and TRBJ2-7; unclear D gene. Germline V gene sequence: CDR1 SGDLS, CDR2 YYNGEE. The CDR3 has 14 amino acids. The germline V and J ends were trimmed by 0 bases and 0 bases, with 7 bases remaining between them. CDR3 nucleotides: TGTGCCAGCAGCGTAGAGATAAACTCCTACGAGCAGTACTTC. Amino acids: CASSVEINSYEQYF.

V usage is TRBV12-3 or TRBV12-4 and J usage is TRBJ2-5; possible D gene TRBD2, 6 bases. The CDR3 consists of 14 residues. Trimming shortened V by 3 bases and J by 3 bases, and 11 bases separated the two germline ends. DNA for the CDR3: TGTGCCAGCAGTTTCAGGAGGGGAGAAGAGACCCAGTACTTC. This codes for CASSFRRGEETQYF.

This clonotype has a handful of counts. This sequence joins TRBV12-3 or TRBV12-4 and TRBJ1-2, with 10 bases identical to TRBD1. The CDR3 extends over 16 amino acids. The V gene end was trimmed by 5 bases and the J gene end by 2 bases; junction bases not matched to a gene: 8. The CDR3 nucleotides read TGTGCCAGCAGTCACCGGACAGGGGGAGACAACTATGGCTACACCTTC. This gives the protein CASSHRTGGDNYGYTF.

The chain joins TRBV7-9 to TRBJ2-3, with D maybe TRBD2 (5 bases). The CDR3 runs 16 residues. Trimming took off 1 base at V and 1 base at J, with 12 bases between the two ends. Germline assignment: CDR1 SEHNR and CDR2 FQNEAQ (reference sequence). The CDR3 DNA follows: TGTGCCAGCAGCTTAGAGGGTTCGGAGGGCACAGATACGCAGTATTTT. Translated: CASSLEGSEGTDTQYF.

This clonotype was detected many times. This chain connects TRBV6-5 to TRBJ2-3; no definite D call. Trimming cost V 7 bases and J 7 bases, with 21 bases left between them. Germline values: CDR1 MNHEY, CDR2 SVGAGI. There are 15 residues in the CDR3. The CDR3 here is CASTRGPNDYYTQYF. CDR3 DNA: TGTGCCAGCACCCGCGGACCCAACGATTACTATACGCAGTATTTT.

Points on this clonotype: One junction end disagrees with the germline gene, perhaps due to a read error. The chain combines TRBV12-3 or TRBV12-4 with TRBJ1-5; TRBD1 matches 7 bases. The CDR3 is 16 residues long. The CDR3 is CASSSGQAYSNQPPHF. As DNA, the CDR3 is TGTGCCAGCAGTAGCGGACAGGCATATAGCAATCAGCCCCCGCATTTT.

This clonotype was counted between two and nine times. The chain links TRBV12-3 or TRBV12-4 to TRBJ1-2; D not certain. The CDR3 runs to 13 residues. V was clipped by 3 bases and J by 4 bases, with 9 bases between them. The CDR3 spells CASSLSVSYGYTF. The CDR3 nucleotides are TGTGCCAGCAGTTTGTCGGTATCCTATGGCTACACCTTC.

The chain joins TRBV5-1 to TRBJ2-5, with TRBD1 matching over 8 bases. V lost 6 bases and J lost 3; bases outside the gene matches: 10. This CDR3 contains 15 residues. Germline V gene lookup returns CDR1 SGHRS and CDR2 YFSETQ. The CDR3, as DNA: TGCGCCAGCACCAGACCGGAGACAGGGGAAGAGACCCAGTACTTC. Translation gives CASTRPETGEETQYF.

This clonotype was detected a few times. The genes are TRBV7-9 and TRBJ2-7; possibly TRBD1 for D (5 bases). Germline CDR1 SEHNR, CDR2 FQNEAQ (reference sequence). The CDR3 totals 14 residues. V lost 0 bases, J lost 5 bases, and 11 bases lay in between. CDR3 sequence reads: CASSLAGLLDEQYF. CDR3 sequence (DNA): TGTGCCAGCAGCTTAGCGGGGCTTTTGGACGAGCAGTACTTC. Full variable domain (remainder filled in from reference TRBV7-9 and TRBJ2-7): DTGVSQNPRHKITKRGQNVTFRCDPISEHNRLYWYRQTLGQGPEFLTYFQNEAQLEKSRLLSDRFSAERPKGSFSTLEIQRTEQGDSAMYLCASSLAGLLDEQYFGPGTRLTVT.

The chain is built from TRBV11-2 and TRBJ2-7; possible D gene TRBD2, 5 bases. Trimming removed 3 bases from V and 2 bases from J, with 14 bases in between. This CDR3 spans 15 amino acids. Germline assignment: CDR1 SGHAT and CDR2 FQNNGV. The CDR3, as DNA: TGTGCCAGCAGCTTTTCCACCGGGCGGGCCTACGAGCAGTACTTC. It translates to CASSFSTGRAYEQYF.

This clonotype has only a few counts. The chain has TRBV11-2 and TRBJ2-1, with D possibly matching TRBD2 (5 bases). V was shortened by 5 bases and J by 4 bases, with 12 bases between the two germline ends. Germline V CDR1 and CDR2: SGHAT, FQNNGV. This CDR3 contains 14 residues. The CDR3 DNA is TGTGCCAGCAGCCCCCTCGGACTTTACAATGAGCAGTTCTTC. It codes for CASSPLGLYNEQFF. Full variable domain (remainder filled in from reference TRBV11-2 and TRBJ2-1): EAGVAQSPRYKIIEKRQSVAFWCNPISGHATLYWYQQILGQGPKLLIQFQNNGVVDDSQLPKDRFSAERLKGVDSTLKIQPAKLEDSAVYLCASSPLGLYNEQFFGPGTRLTVL.

This clonotype was recorded once. Its ends do not fully match the called genes, so a read error is possible. V is TRBV7-6 and J is TRBJ1-2; no clear D gene. The CDR3 contains 14 residues. The germline CDR1 and CDR2 sequences are SGHVS and FNYEAQ. The CDR3 nucleotides are TGTGCCGGCAGCTTAGGAACAAGTAACTATGGCTACACCTTC. It codes for CAGSLGTSNYGYTF.

The chain couples TRBV12-3 or TRBV12-4 to TRBJ1-1; D is uncertain. Trimming took 3 bases from V and 8 from J, leaving 13 bases between them. The CDR3 spans 13 residues. CDR3 nucleotide sequence: TGTGCCAGCAGTTTCCTAAACACCGGGGAAGCTTTCTTT. Protein: CASSFLNTGEAFF.

This chain connects TRBV12-3 or TRBV12-4 to TRBJ2-1, with 8 nucleotides matching TRBD1. The CDR3 consists of 15 residues. J lost 8 bases, V lost 6 bases, and 12 bases had no gene match. In DNA, the CDR3 is TGTGCCAGCAGCGTAGCGATGCAGGGGGCACATGAGCAGTTCTTC. Its translation: CASSVAMQGAHEQFF.

This chain links TRBV29-1 with TRBJ2-5; 9 positions agree with TRBD2. V lost 3 bases and J lost 4; bases outside the gene matches: 6. The CDR3 contains 14 residues. Germline lookup yields CDR1 SQVTM and CDR2 ANQGSEA. The CDR3 sequence is CSVDSGLAGETQYF. The CDR3 DNA is TGCAGCGTTGACTCGGGACTAGCTGGAGAGACCCAGTACTTC. Using reference TRBV29-1 and TRBJ2-5 for the parts outside the CDR3, the full variable domain is SAVISQKPSRDICQRGTSLTIQCQVDSQVTMMFWYRQQPGQSLTLIATANQGSEATYESGFVIDKFPISRPNLTFSTLTVSNMSPEDSSIYLCSVDSGLAGETQYFGPGTRLLVL.

The J gene is TRBJ2-6, the V gene TRBV7-6, with D unclear. V lost 5 bases, J lost 7 bases, and 15 bases lay in between. The CDR3 runs 15 residues. Germline loops: CDR1 SGHVS, CDR2 FNYEAQ. CDR3: CASSPTSLHANVLTF. The CDR3 DNA reads TGTGCCAGCAGCCCCACATCATTGCATGCCAACGTCCTGACTTTC.

V is TRBV20-1 and J is TRBJ1-4, with 9 bases aligning to TRBD1. The CDR3 runs to 13 residues. Germline CDR1 DFQATT, CDR2 SNEGSKA (reference sequence). With V trimmed by 3 bases and J by 12 bases, 8 bases remained unmatched. The CDR3 DNA reads as TGCAGTGCTAGGGGACAGGGCAATTCGGAACTGTTTTTT. Protein sequence: CSARGQGNSELFF.

The chain has TRBV7-2 and TRBJ2-3; D is perhaps TRBD2 (6 bases). The V end was cut by 6 bases, the J end by 3 bases, with 13 bases between. Germline V gene lookup returns CDR1 SGHTA and CDR2 FQGNSA. The CDR3 is 14 amino acids. CDR3 DNA: TGTGCCAGCAGGAGGGCTAGCGTAACAGATACGCAGTATTTT. Translated: CASRRASVTDTQYF.

The genes are TRBV7-9 and TRBJ2-7; D possibly matches TRBD1 or TRBD2 (6 bases each). Germline assignment: CDR1 SEHNR and CDR2 FQNEAQ (reference sequence). This CDR3 comprises 16 residues. V lost 1 base to trimming and J lost 4 bases, with 17 bases between them. The CDR3 nucleotides are TGTGCCAGCAGCTTAGTTACAGGGACGGGACTTTACGAGCAGTACTTC. Translation: CASSLVTGTGLYEQYF.